The clone carrying this T cell receptor beta chain was counted at least ten times. No antigen is known for it. The CDR3 regions of TCR beta were amplified from RNA transcripts. The HTBI primer set drove a first-round RT-PCR of the TCR CDR3. Each CDR3 protein is one row after TCRdb ran MiXCR on the multiplex PCR reads. The sample has about 410,000 distinct CDR3 sequences, approximately 14% seen once. This sample stems from a study of T cells in Graves' hyperthyroidism and ophthalmopathy. Study-level findings and limits: Also found in blood were most expanded thyroid clonotypes above 0.001.

Sequencing input: blood. The clonotype was recovered from a woman in her thirties with Graves' ophthalmopathy.

CDR3 protein: CASSVGPGQGGRQPQHF. DNA of the CDR3: TGTGCCAGCAGTGTAGGACCCGGACAGGGGGGCCGTCAGCCCCAGCATTTT. The chain uses TRBV2 and TRBJ1-5; 10 positions match TRBD1. Germline V CDR1 and CDR2: SNHLY, FYNNEI. V lost 4 bases to trimming and J lost 6 bases; unmatched junction nucleotides: 12. The CDR3 spans 17 residues.